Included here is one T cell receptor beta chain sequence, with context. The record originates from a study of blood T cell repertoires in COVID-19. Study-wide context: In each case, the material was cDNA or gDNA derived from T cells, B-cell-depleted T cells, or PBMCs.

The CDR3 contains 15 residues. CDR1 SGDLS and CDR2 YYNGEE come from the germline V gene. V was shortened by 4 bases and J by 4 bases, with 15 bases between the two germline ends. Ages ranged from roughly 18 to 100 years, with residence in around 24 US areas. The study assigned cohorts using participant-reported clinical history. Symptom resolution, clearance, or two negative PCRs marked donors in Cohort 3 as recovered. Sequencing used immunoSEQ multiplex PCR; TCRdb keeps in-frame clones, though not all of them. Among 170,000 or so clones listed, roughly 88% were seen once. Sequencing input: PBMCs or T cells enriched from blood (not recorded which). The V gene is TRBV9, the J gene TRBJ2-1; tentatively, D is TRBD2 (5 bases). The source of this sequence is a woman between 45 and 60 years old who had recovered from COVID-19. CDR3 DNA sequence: TGTGCCAGCAGCCCTGAGGGCCTCGAGTACAATGAGCAGTTCTTC. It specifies CASSPEGLEYNEQFF.